Included here is one T cell receptor beta chain sequence, with context. Its cognate antigen is unknown. Germline CDR1 and CDR2: SGHDT and YYEEEE. The V and J ends lost 3 bases and 4 bases, in that order; junction bases with no gene match: 7. This CDR3 region has 16 residues. The source of the sample is a study of shared clonotypes between healthy human individuals. Data came from immunoSEQ multiplex PCR; TCRdb stores just in-frame clones and leaves some out. The data show approximately 2.5 million clones, roughly 93% seen once. Points from the study as a whole: Despite large depth, sorted-subset datasets appeared incompletely sequenced.

Sequencing used naive CD4+ T cells from PBMCs. As for subset: CD45RA+ positively selected. The J gene is TRBJ1-1, the V gene TRBV5-6; 12 nucleotides agree with TRBD1. The receptor was derived from a man aged 18-30 years in good health. Some clones in this sample may be carry-over from other donors' samples. CDR3 nucleotides: TGTGCCAGCAGCTACGGGACAGGGGGCCGTGGCACTGAAGCTTTCTTT. It encodes CASSYGTGGRGTEAFF.